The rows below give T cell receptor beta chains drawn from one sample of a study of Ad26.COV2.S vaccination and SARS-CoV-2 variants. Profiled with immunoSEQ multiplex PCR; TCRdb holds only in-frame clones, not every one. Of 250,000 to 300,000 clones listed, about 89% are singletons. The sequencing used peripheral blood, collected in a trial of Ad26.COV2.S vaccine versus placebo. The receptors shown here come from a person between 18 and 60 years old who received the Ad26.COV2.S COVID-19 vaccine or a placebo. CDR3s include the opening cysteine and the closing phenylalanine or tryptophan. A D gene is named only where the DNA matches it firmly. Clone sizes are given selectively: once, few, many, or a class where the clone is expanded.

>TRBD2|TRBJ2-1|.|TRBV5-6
CASSLPPGLAGGNEQFF
TGTGCCAGCAGCTTGCCTCCGGGACTAGCGGGTGGCAATGAGCAGTTCTTC
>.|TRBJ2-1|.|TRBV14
CASSQGRGSRAYNEQFF
TGTGCCAGCAGCCAAGGGCGTGGGAGTCGCGCCTACAATGAGCAGTTCTTC
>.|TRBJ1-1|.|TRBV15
CATSRDLVGTEAFF
TGTGCCACCAGCAGAGATCTTGTAGGGACTGAAGCTTTCTTT
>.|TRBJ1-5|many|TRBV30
CAWSVSDSRNQPQHF
TGTGCCTGGAGTGTATCGGACAGTCGGAATCAGCCCCAGCATTTT
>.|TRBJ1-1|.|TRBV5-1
CASSLPQAGTEAFF
TGCGCCAGCAGCTTGCCACAGGCCGGCACTGAAGCTTTCTTT
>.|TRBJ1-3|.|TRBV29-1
CSVGFGSGNTIYF
TGCAGCGTGGGTTTCGGCTCTGGAAACACCATATATTTT
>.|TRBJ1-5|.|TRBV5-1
CASSLGEGSNQPQHF
TGCGCCAGCAGCTTGGGCGAGGGTAGCAATCAGCCCCAGCATTTT
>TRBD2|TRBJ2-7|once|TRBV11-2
CASTGGFSYEQYF
TGTGCCAGTACGGGGGGTTTTTCCTACGAGCAGTACTTC
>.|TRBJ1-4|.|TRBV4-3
CASSQETGGRVTTNEKLFF
TGCGCCAGCAGCCAAGAGACGGGGGGGCGCGTCACAACTAATGAAAAACTGTTTTTT
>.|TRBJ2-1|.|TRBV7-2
CASSPGHPNEQFF
TGTGCCAGCAGCCCTGGACACCCCAATGAGCAGTTCTTC
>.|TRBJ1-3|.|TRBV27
CADPGYPRNSGNTIYF
TGTGCCGATCCGGGGTACCCTCGTAACTCTGGAAACACCATATATTTT
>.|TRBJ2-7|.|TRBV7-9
CASSLAQRGPESYEQYF
TGTGCCAGCAGCTTAGCGCAAAGAGGACCCGAGTCCTACGAGCAGTACTTC
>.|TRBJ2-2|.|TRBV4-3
CASSQGDSSTGELFF
TGCGCCAGCAGCCAAGGGGACTCATCCACCGGGGAGCTGTTTTTT
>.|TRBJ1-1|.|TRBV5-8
CASSRQLNTEAFF
TGTGCCAGCAGCCGACAACTGAACACTGAAGCTTTCTTT
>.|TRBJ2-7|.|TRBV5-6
CASSPGPREQYF
TGTGCCAGCAGCCCTGGGCCGAGGGAGCAGTACTTC
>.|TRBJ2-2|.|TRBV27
CASSSGGELFF
TGTGCCAGCAGTTCCGGCGGGGAGCTGTTTTTT
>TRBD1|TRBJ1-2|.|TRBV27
CASSPRFAPDRAYGYTF
TGTGCCAGCAGTCCCCGTTTCGCCCCCGACAGGGCGTATGGCTACACCTTC
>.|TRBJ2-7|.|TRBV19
CASTPRTSSYEQYF
TGTGCCAGTACTCCCCGGACAAGTTCCTACGAGCAGTACTTC
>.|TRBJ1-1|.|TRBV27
CASSLAMNTEAFF
TGTGCCAGCAGTTTAGCTATGAACACTGAAGCTTTCTTT
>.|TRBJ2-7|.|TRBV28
CASKVADSYEQYF
TGTGCCAGCAAAGTGGCGGACTCCTACGAGCAGTACTTC
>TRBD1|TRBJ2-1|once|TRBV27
CASSLFWDRSYNEQFF
TGTGCCAGCAGTTTATTCTGGGACAGGAGTTACAATGAGCAGTTCTTC
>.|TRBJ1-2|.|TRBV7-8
CASSKMDYGYTF
TGTGCCAGCTCTAAGATGGACTATGGCTACACCTTC
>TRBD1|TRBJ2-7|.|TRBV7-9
CASSRRTGGGIYEQYF
TGTGCCAGCAGCCGTAGGACAGGGGGCGGAATTTACGAGCAGTACTTC
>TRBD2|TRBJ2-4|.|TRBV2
CASSEALIAGVYIQYF
TGTGCCAGCAGTGAAGCGCTTATAGCGGGAGTGTACATTCAGTACTTC
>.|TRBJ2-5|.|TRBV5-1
CASSTLPGSQETQYF
TGCGCCAGCAGCACCCTCCCGGGCAGCCAAGAGACCCAGTACTTC
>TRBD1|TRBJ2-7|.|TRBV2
CASRGQVNYEQYF
TGTGCCAGTCGCGGACAGGTTAACTACGAGCAGTACTTC
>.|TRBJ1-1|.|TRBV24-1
CATSGHPGRTEAFF
TGTGCCACCAGTGGCCACCCAGGGAGGACTGAAGCTTTCTTT
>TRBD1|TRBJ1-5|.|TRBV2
CASSAFGTAVGQPQHF
TGTGCCAGCAGTGCTTTCGGGACAGCAGTAGGACAGCCCCAGCATTTT
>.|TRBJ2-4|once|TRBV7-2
CASSLLTFANIQYF
TGTGCCAGCAGCTTACTAACTTTTGCGAACATTCAGTACTTC
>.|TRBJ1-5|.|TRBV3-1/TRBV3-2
CASSQVGGHGNQPQHF
TGTGCCAGCAGCCAAGTAGGGGGGCATGGCAATCAGCCCCAGCATTTT
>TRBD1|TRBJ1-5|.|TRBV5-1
CASRAGQGDQPQHF
TGCGCCAGCAGGGCGGGACAGGGGGATCAGCCCCAGCATTTT
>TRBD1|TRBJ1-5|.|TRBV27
CASSPNQGAIQPQHF
TGTGCCAGCAGTCCGAACCAGGGGGCTATCCAGCCCCAGCATTTT
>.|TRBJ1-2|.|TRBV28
CASSLLPGAGYGYTF
TGTGCCAGCAGTTTATTGCCGGGGGCAGGCTATGGCTACACCTTC
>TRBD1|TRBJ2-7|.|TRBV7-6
CASSPRDRVSYEQYF
TGTGCCAGCAGCCCCCGGGACAGGGTTTCCTACGAGCAGTACTTC
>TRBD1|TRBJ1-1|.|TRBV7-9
CASSSQPGQGESSEAFF
TGTGCCAGCAGCTCGCAACCAGGACAGGGGGAGAGCTCTGAAGCTTTCTTT
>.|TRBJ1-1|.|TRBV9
CASSVDYFTEAFF
TGTGCCAGCAGCGTGGACTATTTCACTGAAGCTTTCTTT
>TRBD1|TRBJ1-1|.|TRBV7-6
CASSLGQVTEAFF
TGTGCCAGCAGCTTGGGACAGGTCACTGAAGCTTTCTTT
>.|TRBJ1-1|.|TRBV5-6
CASSLKVSVNTEAFF
TGTGCCAGCAGCTTGAAGGTCAGCGTGAACACTGAAGCTTTCTTT
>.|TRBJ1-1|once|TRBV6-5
CASSYQRGTEAFF
TGTGCCAGCAGTTACCAACGGGGCACTGAAGCTTTCTTT
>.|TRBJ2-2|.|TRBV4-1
CASSQGFRAPNTGELFF
TGCGCCAGCAGCCAAGGTTTCCGGGCCCCGAACACCGGGGAGCTGTTTTTT